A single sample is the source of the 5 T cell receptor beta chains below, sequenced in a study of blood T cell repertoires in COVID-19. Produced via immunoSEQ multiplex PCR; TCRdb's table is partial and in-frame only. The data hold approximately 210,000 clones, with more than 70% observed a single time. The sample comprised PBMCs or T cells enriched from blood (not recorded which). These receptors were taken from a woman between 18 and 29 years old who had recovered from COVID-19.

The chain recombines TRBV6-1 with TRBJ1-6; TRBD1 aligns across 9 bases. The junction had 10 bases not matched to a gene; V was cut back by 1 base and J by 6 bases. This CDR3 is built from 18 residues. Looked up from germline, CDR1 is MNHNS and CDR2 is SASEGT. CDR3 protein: CASSEGYGTGRRNSPLHF. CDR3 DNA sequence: TGTGCCAGCAGTGAAGGATACGGGACAGGGCGACGTAATTCACCCCTCCACTTT.

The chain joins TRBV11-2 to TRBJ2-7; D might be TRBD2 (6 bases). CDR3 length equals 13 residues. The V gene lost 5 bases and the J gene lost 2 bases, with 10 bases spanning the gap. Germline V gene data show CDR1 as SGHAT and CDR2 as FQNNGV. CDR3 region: CASSLGLTYEQYF. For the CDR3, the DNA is TGTGCCAGCAGCCTAGGACTAACCTACGAGCAGTACTTC.

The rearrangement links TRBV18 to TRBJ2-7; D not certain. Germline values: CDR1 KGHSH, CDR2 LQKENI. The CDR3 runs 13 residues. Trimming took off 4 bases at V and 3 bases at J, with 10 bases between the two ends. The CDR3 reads CASSLLIRYEQYF. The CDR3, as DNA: TGTGCCAGCTCACTCCTTATCCGCTACGAGCAGTACTTC.

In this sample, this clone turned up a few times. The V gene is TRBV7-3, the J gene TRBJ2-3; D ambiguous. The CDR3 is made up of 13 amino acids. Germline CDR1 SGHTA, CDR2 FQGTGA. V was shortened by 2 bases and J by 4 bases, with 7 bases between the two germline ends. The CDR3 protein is CASSLVGADTQYF. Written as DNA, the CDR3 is TGTGCCAGCAGCTTAGTGGGCGCAGATACGCAGTATTTT.

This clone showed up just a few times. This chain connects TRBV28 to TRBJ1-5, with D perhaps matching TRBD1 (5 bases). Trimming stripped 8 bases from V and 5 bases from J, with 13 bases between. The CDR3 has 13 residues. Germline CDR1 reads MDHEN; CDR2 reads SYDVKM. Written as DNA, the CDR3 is TGTGCCAGCCTCACGGAGGGGTATCAGCCCCAGCATTTT. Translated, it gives CASLTEGYQPQHF.